One and the same sample provided the 27 T cell receptor beta chains below, sequenced in a study of shared clonotypes between healthy human individuals (dated by TCRdb to the early 2020s). Library preparation employed the immunoSEQ multiplex PCR assay. TCRdb obtained this table from immuneACCESS and retained in-frame rearrangements with V and J assigned. These tables miss some clones; where compared with another copy, unresolved V genes account for less than half of the shortfall, and the remainder is unexplained. Across this sample there are about 980,000 clones, with over 75% seen only once. About 1.5% of the sample is in the top ten clones. Sequencing was performed on memory CD4+ T cells sorted from blood. What the cell subset or site label conveys for this sample: CD45RA-negative fraction. The receptors come from a man aged 18 to 35 in good health.

About this clone: Within the sample, other DNA sequences also encode this same CDR3. The V and J genes are TRBV28 and TRBJ1-4; D is undetermined. Trimming took 2 bases from V and 8 from J, leaving 6 bases between them. CDR3 size: 12 residues. Germline V gene lookup returns CDR1 MDHEN and CDR2 SYDVKM. This CDR3 reads CASSLGGEKLFF. The DNA of the CDR3 is TGTGCCAGCAGTTTAGGAGGGGAAAAACTGTTTTTT.

The chain couples TRBV4-3 to TRBJ1-6, with TRBD1 as a possible D gene (6 bases). Germline CDR1 LGHNA, CDR2 YSLEER. V lost 1 base, J lost 6 bases, and 10 bases lay in between. CDR3 size: 15 residues. This CDR3 is CASSQGRGVNSPLHF. DNA for the CDR3: TGCGCCAGCAGCCAAGGCAGGGGCGTTAATTCACCCCTCCACTTT.

The chain uses TRBV7-2 and TRBJ2-5; the D gene is possibly TRBD1 (5 bases). V was cut by 6 bases and J by 5 bases, with 13 bases left in between. Germline V lookup: CDR1 SGHTA, CDR2 FQGNSA. The length of the CDR3 is 13 residues. Written as DNA, the CDR3 is TGTGCCAGCAGTCGTGACAGAGGCGAGACCCAGTACTTC. It yields the protein CASSRDRGETQYF.

This chain joins TRBV11-2 and TRBJ2-1; TRBD1 matches 8 bases. Per the germline V gene, CDR1 is SGHAT and CDR2 is FQNNGV. CDR3 length: 16 residues. Trimming cost V 6 bases and J 1 base; bases outside gene matches: 8. The CDR3 reads CASSHKTGASYNEQFF. Written as DNA, the CDR3 is TGTGCCAGCAGTCACAAGACAGGGGCTTCCTACAATGAGCAGTTCTTC.

This chain uses TRBV28 with TRBJ1-2; D might be TRBD1 (6 bases). Germline V CDR1 and CDR2: MDHEN, SYDVKM. CDR3 length: 13 amino acids. Trimming took off 3 bases at V and 5 bases at J, with 10 bases between the two ends. CDR3 DNA: TGTGCCAGCAGTTTGGCAGGGGTATATGGCTACACCTTC. It specifies CASSLAGVYGYTF.

The chain joins TRBV7-2 to TRBJ2-7; D might be TRBD1 or TRBD2, each matching 6 bases. The CDR3 contains 15 residues. V gave up 6 bases and J gave up 3 bases, with 18 bases separating them. In germline, CDR1 is SGHTA, CDR2 FQGNSA. CDR3 sequence (DNA): TGTGCCAGCAGACCTGGGGGCGGGAATTACTACGAGCAGTACTTC. Translating it yields CASRPGGGNYYEQYF.

This clone was seen a handful of times. CDR3 amino acids: CASRWGGPYEKLFF. CDR3 nucleotides: TGTGCCTCTCGTTGGGGGGGACCCTATGAAAAACTGTTTTTT. The rearrangement links TRBV30 to TRBJ1-4, with D possibly matching TRBD1 (5 bases). Germline CDR1 and CDR2: GTSNPN and SVGIG (reference sequence). Trimming stripped 7 bases from V and 6 bases from J, with 18 bases between. CDR3 size: 14 residues. Drawing the rest from reference TRBV30 and TRBJ1-4, the complete variable domain is SQTIHQWPATLVQPVGSPLSLECTVEGTSNPNLYWYRQAAGRGLQLLFYSVGIGQISSEVPQNLSASRPQDRQFILSSKKLLLSDSGFYLCASRWGGPYEKLFFGSGTQLSVL.

As to this clone: Other DNA sequences in this specimen translate into the identical CDR3. The chain couples TRBV5-1 to TRBJ1-2; 11 nucleotides agree with TRBD1. This CDR3 has 14 residues. CDR1 SGHRS and CDR2 YFSETQ come from the germline V gene. Trimming took 5 bases from V and 8 from J; bases not matched to a gene: 8. The CDR3 DNA is TGCGCCAGCAGAAGGACAGGGGGCAGGGACGGCTACACCTTC. This sequence encodes CASRRTGGRDGYTF.

The rearrangement links TRBV5-1 to TRBJ2-1, with 11 positions matching TRBD2. The CDR3 spans 16 residues. From germline, CDR1 is SGHRS and CDR2 YFSETQ. With 0 bases clipped from V and 3 bases from J, the junction kept 2 bases outside the gene matches. CDR3 loop: CASSLGLAGNYNEQFF. The CDR3, as DNA: TGCGCCAGCAGCTTGGGACTAGCGGGAAACTACAATGAGCAGTTCTTC.

In this sample, this clone turned up once. This chain links TRBV5-6 with TRBJ1-1, with D possibly being TRBD1 (6 bases). Germline V lookup: CDR1 SGHDT, CDR2 YYEEEE. The V gene lost 4 bases and the J gene lost 0 bases, with 13 bases spanning the gap. This CDR3 region has 15 residues. In nucleotides, the CDR3 is TGTGCCAGCAGCCGGCCCACAGGGTTGAACACTGAAGCTTTCTTT. Translating gives CASSRPTGLNTEAFF.

The count of this clone is one. The chain couples TRBV6-1 to TRBJ2-3; D may be TRBD2 (5 bases). V was pared by 0 bases and J by 7 bases, with 14 bases between. The germline CDR1 and CDR2 sequences are MNHNS and SASEGT. This CDR3 is 15 amino acids long. The CDR3 region is CASSEAEGAQNTQYF. The CDR3 nucleotides are TGTGCCAGCAGTGAAGCTGAGGGAGCCCAGAATACGCAGTATTTT.

The chain uses TRBV11-2 and TRBJ1-5; D gene ambiguous. The germline CDR1 and CDR2 sequences are SGHAT and FQNNGV. The CDR3 has 12 residues. The V end was cut by 3 bases, the J end by 5 bases, with 5 bases between. CDR3 in DNA: TGTGCCAGCAGCTTCTTAGATCAGCCCCAGCATTTT. Its translation: CASSFLDQPQHF.

The chain recombines TRBV19 with TRBJ2-7; 7 nucleotides match TRBD1. The germline CDR1 and CDR2 sequences are LNHDA and SQIVND (reference sequence). J was trimmed by 6 bases and V by 6 bases; bases with no gene match: 11. CDR3 length: 14 amino acids. CDR3: CASRTTRQGGEQYF. CDR3 DNA: TGTGCCAGTAGGACAACGAGACAGGGTGGCGAGCAGTACTTC.

The chain couples TRBV2 to TRBJ2-7; 10 nucleotides align to TRBD1. The CDR3 length is 15 residues. Germline lookup yields CDR1 SNHLY and CDR2 FYNNEI. V lost 6 bases and J lost 1; bases outside the gene matches: 6. This CDR3 is CASRKGTGESYEQYF. CDR3 bases: TGTGCCAGCAGGAAAGGGACAGGGGAATCCTACGAGCAGTACTTC. Full variable domain (outside the CDR3, taken from reference TRBV2 and TRBJ2-7): EPEVTQTPSHQVTQMGQEVILRCVPISNHLYFYWYRQILGQKVEFLVSFYNNEISEKSEIFDDQFSVERPDGSNFTLKIRSTKLEDSAMYFCASRKGTGESYEQYFGPGTRLTVT.

This clone appeared once. The V and J genes are TRBV7-6 and TRBJ2-7; TRBD2 matches at 14 bases. CDR1 and CDR2 (germline): SGHVS, FNYEAQ. The CDR3 extends over 15 amino acids. The V segment lost 5 bases and the J segment 7 bases; nucleotides outside the gene matches: 7. The CDR3 DNA sequence: TGTGCCAGCAGCGCCGGGACTAGCGGGAGTGGAGAGCAGTACTTC. Amino acids: CASSAGTSGSGEQYF.

In this sample, this clone turned up many times. CDR3 protein: CASSYQPGTVSEAFF. Here the CDR3 DNA reads TGTGCCAGCAGTTACCAGCCCGGGACAGTAAGTGAAGCTTTCTTT. The chain has TRBV6-5 and TRBJ1-1; 7 bases line up with TRBD1. CDR1 MNHEY and CDR2 SVGAGI come from the germline V gene. This CDR3 has 15 residues. Trimming cost V 2 bases and J 7 bases; bases outside gene matches: 10.

The V gene is TRBV9, the J gene TRBJ2-3; 7 bases align to TRBD2. There are 16 residues in the CDR3. Losses at the gene ends were 4 bases for V and 3 bases for J; bases not matched to a gene: 11. The germline V gene encodes CDR1 SGDLS and CDR2 YYNGEE. The CDR3 sequence: CASSPGGLAVTDTQYF. CDR3 coding DNA: TGTGCCAGCAGCCCCGGAGGGCTAGCGGTTACAGATACGCAGTATTTT.

The chain combines TRBV5-1 with TRBJ2-7; 10 positions match TRBD2. The V gene's germline CDR1 is SGHRS and CDR2 YFSETQ. The CDR3 is 15 amino acids. V gave up 3 bases and J gave up 3 bases; unmatched junction bases: 6. Here the CDR3 DNA reads TGCGCCAGCAGCTCCCGGACTAGCGGAATCTACGAGCAGTACTTC. Translation: CASSSRTSGIYEQYF. Looking up the rest from reference TRBV5-1 and TRBJ2-7 gives the full variable domain: KAGVTQTPRYLIKTRGQQVTLSCSPISGHRSVSWYQQTPGQGLQFLFEYFSETQRNKGNFPGRFSGRQFSNSRSEMNVSTLELGDSALYLCASSSRTSGIYEQYFGPGTRLTVT.

The chain has TRBV21-1 and TRBJ2-1; TRBD2 was called by the table and not checked on the DNA. TRBV21-1 is shown as a pseudogene. There are 15 residues in the CDR3. In DNA, the CDR3 is TGTGCCAGCAATTCCCATAGGGGGGGGCTGGATGAGCAGTTCTTC. It encodes CASNSHRGGLDEQFF.

The CDR3 coding sequence is TGTGCCATCAGTGAATATGGGGGGGCGGGTTCCCGTGAAAAACTGTTTTTT. It specifies CAISEYGGAGSREKLFF. The chain is built from TRBV10-3 and TRBJ1-4; a weak D match, TRBD1 (6 bases). CDR3 length equals 17 residues. CDR1 and CDR2 from the germline V gene are ENHRY and SYGVKD. Trimming took 3 bases from V and 7 from J, leaving 21 bases between them.

The rearrangement joins TRBV5-1 to TRBJ1-1; TRBD1 matches at 11 bases. This CDR3 is built from 16 residues. The ends lost 1 base at V and 8 bases at J; junction bases unmatched: 10. Germline CDR1 is SGHRS and CDR2 is YFSETQ. The chain's CDR3 is CASSLRDPGQGVEAFF. CDR3 in DNA: TGCGCCAGCAGCTTGAGGGACCCGGGACAGGGGGTGGAAGCTTTCTTT.

V and J are TRBV6-1 and TRBJ1-1; D not certain. Germline assignment: CDR1 MNHNS and CDR2 SASEGT. V was shortened by 5 bases and J by 1 base, with 8 bases between the two germline ends. This CDR3 contains 13 residues. CDR3 region: CASSFPGNTEAFF. The DNA for the CDR3 is TGTGCCAGCAGTTTTCCGGGGAACACTGAAGCTTTCTTT.

The sample holds a few counts of this clone. J is TRBJ2-7 and V is TRBV23-1; D possibly corresponds to TRBD1 (8 bases). TRBV23-1 is classed as an ORF, of uncertain function. V was pared by 2 bases and J by 5 bases, with 22 bases between. The CDR3 has 17 amino acids. The DNA for the CDR3 is TGCGCCAGCAGTCAAACCGAGGGGGGGACAGGAGCGGACGAGCAGTACTTC. It yields the protein CASSQTEGGTGADEQYF.

The CDR3: CAWRDLRISPLHF. CDR3 DNA sequence: TGTGCCTGGAGGGACCTGAGGATTTCACCCCTCCACTTT. The V and J genes are TRBV30 and TRBJ1-6; D uncertain. CDR1 and CDR2 (germline): GTSNPN, SVGIG (reference sequence). This CDR3 is built from 13 residues. Trimming stripped 3 bases from V and 9 bases from J, with 12 bases between.

The chain couples TRBV10-3 to TRBJ2-5; possible D gene TRBD1, 7 bases. The CDR3 sequence is 13 residues long. The ends were cut back, 7 bases at V and 1 base at J, with 10 bases in the middle. CDR1 is ENHRY, CDR2 SYGVKD, per germline. In nucleotides, the CDR3 is TGTGCCATCAATCAGGGGGGCCAAGAGACCCAGTACTTC. It specifies CAINQGGQETQYF.

This clone was recorded a few times. The chain uses TRBV7-3 and TRBJ2-1; 7 bases match TRBD1. V trimming: 2 bases; J trimming: 13 bases; junction bases outside the gene matches: 5. This CDR3 contains 12 residues. CDR1 and CDR2 (germline): SGHTA, FQGTGA. CDR3 protein: CASSLDREKQFF. The DNA of the CDR3 is TGTGCCAGCAGCTTAGACAGGGAGAAACAGTTCTTC.

As to this clone: The same CDR3 also results from other DNA sequences found in this sample. The J gene is TRBJ2-3, the V gene TRBV6-5, with D possibly being TRBD2 (5 bases). Looked up from germline, CDR1 is MNHEY and CDR2 is SVGAGI. Trimming removed 0 bases from V and 2 bases from J, with 9 bases in between. There are 15 residues in the CDR3. The DNA for the CDR3 is TGTGCCAGCAGTTACTCCCTAGCTGTCACAGATACGCAGTATTTT. Its protein is CASSYSLAVTDTQYF.